This T cell receptor beta chain was observed in a study of early T cells in non-severe SARS-CoV-2 infection. At the level of the study: Bulk RNA isolated from unsorted whole blood underwent sequencing; chains were not paired.

Each CDR3 protein gets one entry after TCRdb re-called the 5' RACE reads with MiXCR. Among about 33,000 distinct CDR3 sequences listed, over 3.5% were seen once. V gave up 2 bases and J gave up 1 base, with 7 bases separating them. The CDR3 runs to 14 residues. The germline CDR1 and CDR2 sequences are KGHDR and SFDVKD. This clonotype was detected ten times or more. The chain links TRBV24-1 to TRBJ2-5; no definite D call. The material sequenced was whole blood. This TCR was sampled from an adult who was a healthcare worker with PCR-confirmed SARS-CoV-2 infection or an uninfected control (not recorded which). The CDR3 DNA reads TGTGCCACCAGTGATTCTCGCAGCCAAGAGACCCAGTACTTC. This encodes CATSDSRSQETQYF.